This T cell receptor (beta chain) was documented in a study of blood T cells in healthy people across ages. Primed by a sample-barcoded 5' primer and a J-beta primer mix, a second PCR proceeded for about 7 to 11 cycles. TCRdb redid the calling of the 5' RACE reads with MiXCR, one entry per CDR3 protein. The sample consists of some 800,000 distinct CDR3 sequences, roughly 25% of them appearing once. This clonotype showed up just a few times. The germline gives CDR1 DFQATT, CDR2 SNEGSKA (reference sequence). The V end lost 0 bases, the J end lost 10 bases, and 10 bases lay between the germline ends. The CDR3 loop spans 12 amino acids. These same records also appear under a second study, on T cells of mothers and their children. That paper notes: It was related mother-child pairs that showed slightly higher overlap than unrelated pairs, without reaching significance.

The rearrangement uses TRBV20-1 and TRBJ2-1, with D uncertain. The sequence derives from a boy younger than 18 in good health. The specimen sequenced was blood. The CDR3 bases are TGCAGTGCTAGAGAGGTGGCGTGGGAGCAGTTCTTC. Translation: CSAREVAWEQFF.